The 9 T cell receptor beta chains below all came from one sample that was sequenced in a study of cytomegalovirus exposure and HLA in healthy donors. PCR amplification relied on 60 Vbeta primers (plus 13 Jbeta primers). Repertoires were generated with immunoSEQ multiplex PCR, while TCRdb's copy carries only in-frame clones and drops some. Of about 120,000 clones listed, 80% are singletons. The sequenced material came from PBMCs. These receptors came from a man between 50 and 59 years old in good health and CMV-seronegative.

The V call is TRBV9, the J call TRBJ2-7, with D possibly TRBD1 on 6 matching bases. Germline V gene sequence: CDR1 SGDLS, CDR2 YYNGEE. Deletions cut 3 bases from V and 7 bases from J, with 23 bases between. The CDR3 totals 16 residues. CDR3 loop: CASSARARPIGQEQYF. CDR3 DNA sequence: TGTGCCAGCAGCGCCCGGGCTAGGCCAATTGGACAGGAGCAGTACTTC.

The rearrangement uses TRBV20-1 and TRBJ1-1, with no clear D. Germline V gene data show CDR1 as DFQATT and CDR2 as SNEGSKA (reference sequence). This CDR3 is built from 11 residues. The CDR3 protein is CRYDEPPEAFF. The CDR3 nucleotides read TGCAGATACGATGAGCCCCCTGAAGCTTTCTTT.

The genes are TRBV7-2 and TRBJ1-1, with 8 bases fitting TRBD1. With V trimmed by 4 bases and J by 7 bases, 8 bases remained unmatched. The CDR3 has 14 residues. CDR1 and CDR2 from the germline V gene are SGHTA and FQGNSA. The DNA for the CDR3 is TGTGCCAGCAGCTACTTTCGACAGGGGTGTGAAGCTTTCTTT. Translated: CASSYFRQGCEAFF.

In this sample, this clone turned up a few times. The chain combines TRBV15 with TRBJ2-2; no reliable D call. Germline CDR1 reads LNHNV; CDR2 reads YYDKDF (reference sequence). This CDR3 has 13 amino acids. V lost 0 bases to trimming and J lost 9 bases, with 8 bases between them. The CDR3 coding sequence is TGTGCCACCAGCAGAGATCTCTCTTGGGAGCTGTTTTTT. Translating it yields CATSRDLSWELFF.

The chain combines TRBV18 with TRBJ1-1, with 7 bases aligning to TRBD1. CDR3 length: 14 amino acids. Trimming took 3 bases from V and 4 from J; bases not matched to a gene: 5. Germline V gives CDR1 KGHSH, CDR2 LQKENI. The CDR3 DNA is TGTGCCAGCTCACCGCTGGGACAGAGCACTGAAGCTTTCTTT. Translation: CASSPLGQSTEAFF.

The chain has TRBV5-1 and TRBJ2-5; D may be TRBD2 (5 bases). The germline V gene encodes CDR1 SGHRS and CDR2 YFSETQ. CDR3 length equals 13 residues. V was clipped by 2 bases and J by 2 bases, with 7 bases between them. Here the CDR3 reads CASSLEGQETQYF. CDR3 DNA: TGCGCCAGCAGCTTAGAGGGACAAGAGACCCAGTACTTC.

The chain uses TRBV29-1 and TRBJ2-1; 14 nucleotides line up with TRBD2. With V trimmed by 3 bases and J by 5 bases, 0 bases remained unmatched. Germline V gene data show CDR1 as SQVTM and CDR2 as ANQGSEA. The CDR3 has 14 amino acids. The CDR3 DNA reads TGCAGCGTTGAGGGACTAGCGGGAGACAATGAGCAGTTCTTC. Residues: CSVEGLAGDNEQFF.

The chain joins TRBV6-1 to TRBJ2-7; tentatively, D is TRBD1 (5 bases). V lost 1 base, J lost 3 bases, and 10 bases lay in between. Per the germline V gene, CDR1 is MNHNS and CDR2 is SASEGT. This CDR3 contains 14 residues. The CDR3 protein is CASSEDVRVYEQYF. The CDR3 DNA sequence: TGTGCCAGCAGTGAAGACGTCAGGGTCTACGAGCAGTACTTC.

The rearrangement links TRBV27 to TRBJ1-5; D may be TRBD1 (5 bases). Trimming cost V 5 bases and J 4 bases, with 15 bases left between them. Germline V gene sequence: CDR1 MNHEY, CDR2 SMNVEV (reference sequence). This CDR3 region has 15 residues. The CDR3 reads CASSPAGVNNQPQHF. The CDR3 DNA reads as TGTGCCAGCAGTCCAGCGGGGGTTAATAATCAGCCCCAGCATTTT.